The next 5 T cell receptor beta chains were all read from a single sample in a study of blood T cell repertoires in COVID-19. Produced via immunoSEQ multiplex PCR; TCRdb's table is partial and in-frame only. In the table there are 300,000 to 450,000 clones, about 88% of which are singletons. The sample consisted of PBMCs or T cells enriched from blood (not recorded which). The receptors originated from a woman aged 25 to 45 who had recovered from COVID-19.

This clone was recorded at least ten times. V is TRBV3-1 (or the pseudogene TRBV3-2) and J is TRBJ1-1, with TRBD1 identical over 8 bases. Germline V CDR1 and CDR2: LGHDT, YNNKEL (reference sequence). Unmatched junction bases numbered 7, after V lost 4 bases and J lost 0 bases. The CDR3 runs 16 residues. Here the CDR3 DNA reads TGTGCCAGCAGCCTCCGGGACAGGCGGTTGAACACTGAAGCTTTCTTT. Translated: CASSLRDRRLNTEAFF.

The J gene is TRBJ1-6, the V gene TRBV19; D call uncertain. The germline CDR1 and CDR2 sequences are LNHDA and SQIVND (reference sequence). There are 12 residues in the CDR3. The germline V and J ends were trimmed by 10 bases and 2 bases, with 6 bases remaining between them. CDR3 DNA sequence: TGTGCCACGGGAGCCTATAATTCACCCCTCCACTTT. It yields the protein CATGAYNSPLHF.

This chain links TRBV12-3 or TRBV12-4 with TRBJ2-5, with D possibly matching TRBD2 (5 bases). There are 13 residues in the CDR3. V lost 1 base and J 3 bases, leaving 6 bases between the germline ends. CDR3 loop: CASSLGGKETQYF. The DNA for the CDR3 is TGTGCCAGCAGTTTAGGAGGGAAAGAGACCCAGTACTTC.

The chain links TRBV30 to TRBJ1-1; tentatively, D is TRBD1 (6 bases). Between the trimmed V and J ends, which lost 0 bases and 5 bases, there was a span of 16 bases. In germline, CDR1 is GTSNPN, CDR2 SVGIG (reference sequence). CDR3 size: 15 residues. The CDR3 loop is CAWSVFGGAGTEAFF. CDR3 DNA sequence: TGTGCCTGGAGTGTGTTTGGGGGGGCAGGAACTGAAGCTTTCTTT.

CDR3 region: CASGLGGSYNSPLHF. DNA of the CDR3: TGTGCTAGTGGACTGGGGGGGTCCTATAATTCACCCCTCCACTTT. The chain recombines TRBV12-5 with TRBJ1-6; possible D gene TRBD1, 5 bases. The germline V gene has CDR1 LGHNT and CDR2 FRNRAP. Trimming stripped 6 bases from V and 1 base from J, with 10 bases between. This CDR3 spans 15 amino acids.